A single sample is the source of the 20 T cell receptor beta chains below, sequenced in a study of T cells in Graves' hyperthyroidism and ophthalmopathy. Authors of the study amplified TCR beta CDR3 regions from RNA transcripts. The study used the HTBI primer set for a first-round RT-PCR of the TCR CDR3. TCRdb recomputed calls from the multiplex PCR reads with MiXCR, one row per CDR3 protein. This sample carries roughly 170,000 distinct CDR3 sequences, 9.4% of them seen once, and the ten largest clones take approximately 24%. Input material: blood. These TCRs come from a woman aged 18-29 years with Graves' hyperthyroidism that later progressed to Graves' ophthalmopathy.

This clonotype occurred many times. This chain uses TRBV12-3 or TRBV12-4 with TRBJ1-6; possible D gene TRBD1, 6 bases. The CDR3 is made up of 13 amino acids. V was pared by 3 bases and J by 10 bases, with 10 bases between. The CDR3 DNA follows: TGTGCCAGCAGTTTCCAGGGGAACTCACCCCTCCACTTT. This sequence encodes CASSFQGNSPLHF.

On this clonotype itself: This may be a read error: a much more frequent sequence differs by one nucleotide. V usage is TRBV27 and J usage is TRBJ2-1; TRBD1 might be the D (6 bases). The CDR3 is made up of 13 amino acids. Germline V gene lookup returns CDR1 MNHEY and CDR2 SMNVEV (reference sequence). Here the CDR3 reads CASGQTSYNERFF. The CDR3 DNA is TGTGCCAGTGGACAGACCTCCTACAATGAGCGGTTCTTC.

This clonotype was seen many times. The gene calls are TRBV10-2 and TRBJ2-7; possibly TRBD2 for D (6 bases). Trimming shortened V by 6 bases and J by 1 base, and 13 bases separated the two germline ends. CDR3 length: 14 residues. The germline V gene encodes CDR1 WSHSY and CDR2 SAAADI. CDR3 nucleotides: TGCGCCAGCAGCCGGGAGCGGACTTCCTACGAGCAGTACTTC. As protein: CASSRERTSYEQYF.

Ten or more counts support this clonotype. The chain recombines TRBV27 with TRBJ2-7, with 9 bases that match TRBD1. The germline V gene encodes CDR1 MNHEY and CDR2 SMNVEV (reference sequence). The CDR3 loop spans 15 amino acids. V shed 5 bases, J shed 5 bases, and the junction held 10 bases outside the gene matches. The CDR3 here is CASSPMGQGSDEQYF. The CDR3 nucleotides are TGTGCCAGCAGTCCGATGGGACAGGGTAGTGACGAGCAGTACTTC.

In this sample, this clonotype turned up many times. The chain has TRBV6-1 and TRBJ1-5, with TRBD1 identical over 7 bases. J lost 7 bases, V lost 7 bases, and 10 bases had no gene match. The CDR3 has 14 amino acids. Germline values: CDR1 MNHNS, CDR2 SASEGT. CDR3 sequence reads: CASTPTGLRQPQHF. CDR3 bases: TGTGCCAGCACCCCGACAGGGTTACGACAGCCCCAGCATTTT.

This clonotype was found a few times. This chain links TRBV12-3 or TRBV12-4 with TRBJ2-2, with TRBD1 as a possible D gene (6 bases). V was trimmed by 2 bases and J by 8 bases, leaving 18 bases between them. The CDR3 runs to 16 residues. The CDR3 nucleotides read TGTGCCAGCAGTTTACCCTGGACACAGGGCATGGGGGAGCTGTTTTTT. This encodes CASSLPWTQGMGELFF.

This clonotype appeared a few times. The rearrangement uses TRBV6-1 and TRBJ2-7; 8 bases align to TRBD1. Germline CDR1 reads MNHNS; CDR2 reads SASEGT. The CDR3 length is 15 residues. The junction had 10 bases not matched to a gene; V was cut back by 7 bases and J by 2 bases. The CDR3 bases are TGTGCCAGCACCCAAAGGACAGGGAGTCCCTACGAGCAGTACTTC. This sequence encodes CASTQRTGSPYEQYF.

At least ten counts were recorded for this clonotype. The chain uses TRBV12-3 or TRBV12-4 and TRBJ2-7, with unresolved D. This CDR3 contains 13 residues. V lost 7 bases and J lost 5, with 15 bases in between. The CDR3, as DNA: TGTGCCAGCAACCTGGGTCCCACGAACGAGCAGTACTTC. Translating gives CASNLGPTNEQYF.

This clonotype has ten or more counts. The chain joins TRBV4-1 to TRBJ2-1; D perhaps matches TRBD1 (5 bases). CDR3 length: 15 amino acids. Between the trimmed V and J ends, which lost 4 bases and 4 bases, there was a span of 14 bases. Per the germline V gene, CDR1 is MGHRA and CDR2 is YSYEKL. The CDR3 spells CASSPPTDSYNEQFF. In DNA form, the CDR3 reads TGCGCCAGCAGCCCACCAACCGACAGTTACAATGAGCAGTTCTTC.

This clonotype has ten or more counts. The V call is TRBV7-2, the J call TRBJ1-5, with a tentative D call TRBD1 (5 bases). V dropped 1 base and J dropped 5 bases, with 9 bases sitting between them. The CDR3 covers 14 residues. Per the germline V gene, CDR1 is SGHTA and CDR2 is FQGNSA. The CDR3 protein is CASSLDLGDQPQHF. The CDR3, as DNA: TGTGCCAGCAGCTTAGATCTGGGGGATCAGCCCCAGCATTTT.

This clonotype was observed many times. The chain recombines TRBV20-1 with TRBJ2-7; D possibly corresponds to TRBD2 (6 bases). The ends were cut back, 0 bases at V and 6 bases at J, with 18 bases in the middle. Germline V gives CDR1 DFQATT, CDR2 SNEGSKA (reference sequence). The CDR3 totals 15 residues. The CDR3 spells CSARDVGTQLGEQYF. CDR3 DNA: TGCAGTGCTAGAGATGTAGGGACTCAACTCGGCGAGCAGTACTTC.

This clonotype has ten or more counts. V is TRBV7-9 and J is TRBJ1-5; weak D call: TRBD1 (6 bases). The CDR3 totals 15 residues. Germline V lookup: CDR1 SEHNR, CDR2 FQNEAQ (reference sequence). V was cut by 5 bases and J by 5 bases, with 16 bases left in between. The CDR3 bases are TGTGCCAGCAGCCAGGGCACAGGGTGGTATCAGCCCCAGCATTTT. Residues: CASSQGTGWYQPQHF.

This clonotype was detected ten times or more. V gene TRBV6-1 combines with J gene TRBJ2-5; 9 positions match TRBD1. V gave up 8 bases and J gave up 3 bases; unmatched junction bases: 7. Germline V CDR1 and CDR2: MNHNS, SASEGT. This CDR3 region has 14 residues. As DNA, the CDR3 is TGTGCCAGCGGGGACCGGGACAGGGAAGAGACCCAGTACTTC. Its protein is CASGDRDREETQYF.

For this clonotype: One end of the junction fails to match germline, which may point to a read error. Here the CDR3 DNA reads TGTGTCAGCAGTCGGGACAGGAGCTACGAGCAGTACTTC. Translation gives CVSSRDRSYEQYF. This chain connects TRBV27 to TRBJ2-7; 8 bases agree with TRBD1. The length of the CDR3 is 13 residues. The germline V gene has CDR1 MNHEY and CDR2 SMNVEV (reference sequence).

At least ten counts were recorded for this clonotype. The chain links TRBV20-1 to TRBJ2-7; 7 nucleotides line up with TRBD1. The germline V gene encodes CDR1 DFQATT and CDR2 SNEGSKA (reference sequence). Trimming at V came to 0 bases and at J to 4 bases, leaving 6 bases not matched to a gene. This CDR3 has 14 amino acids. CDR3 region: CSAREPGTDYEQYF. CDR3 coding DNA: TGCAGTGCTAGAGAGCCCGGGACAGATTACGAGCAGTACTTC.

This clonotype showed up many times. This chain links TRBV7-2 with TRBJ2-7; 10 nucleotides agree with TRBD2. The germline V gene has CDR1 SGHTA and CDR2 FQGNSA. Trimming took 5 bases from V and 3 from J; bases not matched to a gene: 13. The length of the CDR3 is 17 residues. CDR3 residues: CASSGRDRGLAVYEQYF. The CDR3 DNA reads as TGTGCCAGCAGCGGCCGGGACCGTGGACTAGCGGTCTACGAGCAGTACTTC. Drawing the rest from reference TRBV7-2 and TRBJ2-7, the complete variable domain is GAGVSQSPSNKVTEKGKDVELRCDPISGHTALYWYRQSLGQGLEFLIYFQGNSAPDKSGLPSDRFSAERTGGSVSTLTIQRTQQEDSAVYLCASSGRDRGLAVYEQYFGPGTRLTVT.

There are many counts of this clonotype. V usage is TRBV2 and J usage is TRBJ2-2; no clear D. Germline V gene lookup returns CDR1 SNHLY and CDR2 FYNNEI. This CDR3 spans 14 amino acids. The CDR3 loop reads CATAVTPNTGELFF. The CDR3 DNA follows: TGTGCGACGGCGGTAACTCCGAACACCGGGGAGCTGTTTTTT.

This clonotype has at least ten counts. This CDR3 is CASSTNPDRGKEAFF. CDR3 nucleotides: TGTGCCAGCAGCACTAATCCCGACAGGGGGAAGGAAGCTTTCTTT. This chain joins TRBV7-8 and TRBJ1-1, with TRBD1 matching 9 bases. Germline V gives CDR1 SGHVS, CDR2 FQNEAQ. The CDR3 runs 15 residues. V lost 5 bases and J lost 8; bases outside the gene matches: 12.

The sample holds a few counts of this clonotype. The chain uses TRBV7-6 and TRBJ2-1; TRBD2 agrees at 7 bases. CDR3 size: 15 residues. Per germline, CDR1 SGHVS and CDR2 FNYEAQ. The junction had 8 bases not matched to a gene; V was cut back by 6 bases and J by 3 bases. The CDR3 nucleotides are TGTGCCAGCAGTACCGGGACTATCGTCTACAATGAGCAGTTCTTC. It codes for CASSTGTIVYNEQFF.

This clonotype was counted at least ten times. The chain joins TRBV6-1 to TRBJ2-7, with 7 positions matching TRBD2. J was trimmed by 3 bases and V by 7 bases; bases with no gene match: 6. Germline lookup yields CDR1 MNHNS and CDR2 SASEGT. The CDR3 totals 13 residues. Written as DNA, the CDR3 is TGTGCCAGCACTAGCGGTCTGGGCTACGAGCAGTACTTC. This translates into CASTSGLGYEQYF.